This T cell receptor beta chain was found in a study of T-cell memory formation after mild COVID-19 (dated by TCRdb to 2020 to 2022). In the study overall: TCR sequence clusters from the two donors were largely donor specific. In a couple of donors, T-cell clones that expanded and contracted after mild COVID-19 were tracked by sequencing TCRalpha and TCRbeta repertoires over time. The cohort was made up of two young adult volunteers, one female and one male, who were previously healthy.

Concerning this clonotype itself: The antigen it binds to is not known. Base qualities were left out, and no much larger clone turns up one base away.

Study-wide conclusions, independent of this receptor: The second-wave clones that peaked on day 37 were not confirmed to be SARS-CoV-2 specific. Some responding clones were detected in pre-infection memory, suggesting pre-existing cross-reactive memory T cells joined the SARS-CoV-2 response. Only a couple of mild cases were covered in the study, and larger cohorts including severe cases with pre-infection samples were considered necessary. From day 15 to 85, contracting clones showed balanced CD4/CD8 phenotypes, whereas a second wave of clones that expanded from day 15 to 37 leaned towards CD4+. Contracting CD4+ clones turned up mainly in the CM and EM memory subsets, whereas EMRA was where CD8+ clones were enriched.

The instrument given in TCRdb is Illumina NovaSeq 6000. TCRalpha and TCRbeta cDNA libraries were built by 5'RACE with constant-segment primers, adding sample barcodes and unique molecular identifiers. Trizol reagent was used to extract RNA from every sample. Library amplification was performed in two PCR steps, and a second sample barcode and Illumina TruSeq adapters were introduced in the second step. Sequencing of the libraries was done on an Illumina NovaSeq, producing 2 x 150 bp paired-end reads. As for the authors' bioinformatics: With migec v1.2.7, reads were demultiplexed and then collapsed into UMI-guided consensus sequences. With mixcr v2.1.11, UMI consensuses were aligned to TRA and TRB V and J templates and assembled into clonotypes. A clonotype was counted as expanded or contracted only when both edgeR and NoisET called the clonotype significant, with the noise models trained on biological replicates. For edgeR calls, a false discovery rate-adjusted p below 0.01 and a log2 fold-change threshold of 1 were applied. PCA with hierarchical clustering of max-normalized trajectories of the 1000 most abundant clonotypes was used as exploratory dynamics analysis. Separately sequenced CD4+ and CD8+ repertoires were used to assign the CD4 or CD8 phenotype of responding clones. In TCRdb, the public reads were trimmed at Q25 with fastp and aligned with MiXCR, with productive beta chains retained. Rows with one shared CDR3 protein collapse into an entry with the most common genes and DNA. These V and J calls originate from TCRdb's pipeline instead of the authors' own analysis. Within this sample are approximately 400,000 distinct CDR3 sequences, with approximately 19% of them counted one time only. The top ten clones comprise about 22% of the sample.

CDR1 and CDR2 were assigned from the germline V gene as SGHTA and FQGNSA. V is pared back by 3 bases and J by 8 bases, with 13 bases lying between the germline termini. The CDR3 contains 14 residues, cysteine and phenylalanine counted. Only the CDR3 DNA stays, 42 bases, in frame from base 1. Ficoll-Paque density gradient centrifugation was used to isolate PBMCs. Sequencing input: PBMCs or a T cell subset sorted from them (not recorded which). The chain is made from TRBV7-2 and TRBJ1-4; perhaps TRBD1 is the D gene, with 6 bases matching. This receptor was taken from a man aged 18 to 29 who had mild COVID-19 (a few samples of this study predate the infection). The sample titles of this study are shuffled in the database, so cell type and time point are left out; the donor was told from shared clones. DNA sequence: TGTGCCAGCAGCTTCGGACAGCACCCGGAAAAACTGTTTTTT. Its amino acids are CASSFGQHPEKLFF.